This T cell receptor (beta chain) was sequenced during a study of T cell repertoires in cytomegalovirus infection. For the study at large: CMV epitopes in the study were HLA-C-restricted (recently identified) and HLA-B-restricted (well studied). Shared public TCR beta signatures pointed to both CMV infection and a matching HLA type. Findings and limits, study-wide: Predominance within the ex vivo response was attributable to HLA-C-restricted CMV-specific TCR beta clonotypes.

The V end lost 6 bases, the J end lost 9 bases, and 15 bases lay between the germline ends. The CDR3 consists of 13 residues. With respect to this clonotype: Its antigen is still unknown.

TCRdb redid the calling of the reads with MiXCR, one entry per CDR3 protein. The top ten clones hold 20% of a sample with approximately 300,000 distinct CDR3 sequences, roughly 29% of them seen once. This TCR came from a human donor in good health (CMV status not recorded). Some clones in this sample may be carry-over from other donors' samples. The gene calls are TRBV23-1 and TRBJ2-1; no clear D. TRBV23-1 is reported as an ORF; its role is uncertain. Sequencing used cultured PBMCs, obtained from culture after CMV antigen stimulation. CDR3 DNA: TGCGCCAGCAGCCGGATACGGCATTGTGAGCAGTTCTTC. Translating gives CASSRIRHCEQFF.